The present T cell receptor (beta chain) was sequenced within a study of shared clonotypes between healthy human individuals. Positively selected for CCR7, the CD45RO-negative cells used as naive CD8 cells excluded terminally differentiated effector memory CD45RA+ cells. The V gene's germline CDR1 is MNHEY and CDR2 SMNVEV (reference sequence). This CDR3 is built from 14 residues. The V end was cut by 5 bases, the J end by 4 bases, with 12 bases between. Sequencing used immunoSEQ multiplex PCR; TCRdb keeps in-frame clones, though not all of them. In the table there are about 2.1 million clones, 93% of which are singletons.

This sequence was found in a man aged 18 to 30 in good health. Some clones in this sample may be carry-over from other donors' samples. J is TRBJ2-1 and V is TRBV27; a possible D gene is TRBD2 (5 bases). Sequencing used naive CD8+ T cells from PBMCs. CDR3 bases: TGTGCCAGCAGTCCTCTAAGCGGTTACAATGAGCAGTTCTTC. The encoded protein is CASSPLSGYNEQFF.